The 18 T cell receptor beta chains below all came from one sample that was sequenced in a study of blood T cell repertoires in COVID-19. Clones were sequenced by immunoSEQ multiplex PCR, and TCRdb holds only the in-frame ones, with some missing. The repertoire consists of around 310,000 clones, with roughly 89% occurring once and the leading ten covering less than 9.5%. The sample was PBMCs or T cells enriched from blood (not recorded which). The receptors come from a woman between 25 and 40 years old who had recovered from COVID-19.

The genes are TRBV29-1 and TRBJ2-1, with TRBD1 identical over 7 bases. This CDR3 comprises 19 residues. With V trimmed by 0 bases and J by 4 bases, 18 bases remained unmatched. Germline V gene lookup returns CDR1 SQVTM and CDR2 ANQGSEA. CDR3 DNA: TGCAGCGTTGAAGATAGGAGGTCGGTGAGGGGGCCGCCTTACAATGAGCAGTTCTTC. Translation: CSVEDRRSVRGPPYNEQFF.

The chain recombines TRBV7-9 with TRBJ1-1; D is ambiguous. The ends were cut back, 2 bases at V and 3 bases at J, with 13 bases in the middle. The CDR3 is made up of 15 amino acids. From germline, CDR1 is SEHNR and CDR2 FQNEAQ (reference sequence). The CDR3: CASSLILSRDTEAFF. CDR3 DNA sequence: TGTGCCAGCAGCTTAATTTTGTCCCGGGACACTGAAGCTTTCTTT.

The rearrangement joins TRBV6-4 to TRBJ1-4; 12 bases align to TRBD1. With V trimmed by 6 bases and J by 8 bases, 22 bases remained unmatched. Germline CDR1 is MRHNA and CDR2 is SNTAGT. This CDR3 contains 20 residues. CDR3 amino acids: CASRVPAGTGGQATTEKLFF. CDR3 nucleotide sequence: TGTGCCAGCAGAGTTCCCGCCGGGACAGGGGGCCAAGCAACTACAGAAAAACTGTTTTTT.

The chain links TRBV6-5 to TRBJ2-7; 9 bases fit TRBD2. Germline assignment: CDR1 MNHEY and CDR2 SVGAGI. This CDR3 has 14 residues. V shed 5 bases, J shed 6 bases, and the junction held 8 bases outside the gene matches. The CDR3 bases are TGTGCCAGCAGTCACGGACTAGCGCGTTTCGAGCAGTACTTC. Protein sequence: CASSHGLARFEQYF.

The gene calls are TRBV5-1 and TRBJ2-1; 9 bases agree with TRBD2. CDR1 is SGHRS, CDR2 YFSETQ, per germline. V shed 0 bases, J shed 3 bases, and the junction held 4 bases outside the gene matches. The CDR3 runs 16 residues. The CDR3 loop is CASSLVAGDLYNEQFF. In DNA form, the CDR3 reads TGCGCCAGCAGCTTGGTAGCGGGAGATCTCTACAATGAGCAGTTCTTC.

The genes are TRBV7-9 and TRBJ1-6, with 8 bases fitting TRBD1. This CDR3 has 15 amino acids. The V and J ends lost 2 bases and 7 bases, in that order; junction bases with no gene match: 4. Germline-derived CDR1 and CDR2 are SEHNR and FQNEAQ (reference sequence). The CDR3 is CASSLSQGVNSPLHF. The CDR3 DNA follows: TGTGCCAGCAGCTTATCACAGGGGGTAAATTCACCCCTCCACTTT. Full variable domain (outside the CDR3, taken from reference TRBV7-9 and TRBJ1-6): DTGVSQNPRHKITKRGQNVTFRCDPISEHNRLYWYRQTLGQGPEFLTYFQNEAQLEKSRLLSDRFSAERPKGSFSTLEIQRTEQGDSAMYLCASSLSQGVNSPLHFGNGTRLTVT.

The chain couples TRBV5-4 to TRBJ1-4, with D tentatively TRBD1 (6 bases). Germline CDR1 SGHNT, CDR2 YYREEE (reference sequence). Trimming took off 0 bases at V and 4 bases at J, with 16 bases between the two ends. The CDR3 consists of 17 residues. The CDR3 region is CASSLGPTGTGNEKLFF. Written as DNA, the CDR3 is TGTGCCAGCAGCTTGGGTCCTACAGGGACGGGTAATGAAAAACTGTTTTTT.

The rearrangement links TRBV9 to TRBJ2-1, with D maybe TRBD2 (6 bases). The V gene's germline CDR1 is SGDLS and CDR2 YYNGEE. This CDR3 region has 16 residues. Between the trimmed V and J ends, which lost 4 bases and 5 bases, there was a span of 19 bases. CDR3 sequence: CASSPGDFNLHNEQFF. DNA for the CDR3: TGTGCCAGCAGCCCGGGGGACTTCAACCTCCACAATGAGCAGTTCTTC.

The V call is TRBV29-1, the J call TRBJ2-2; the match to TRBD2 covers 14 bases. This CDR3 contains 16 residues. V gave up 2 bases and J gave up 7 bases; unmatched junction bases: 6. CDR1 and CDR2 (germline): SQVTM, ANQGSEA. The CDR3 protein is CSVERGTSGSGGELFF. The DNA of the CDR3 is TGCAGCGTTGAACGGGGGACTAGCGGGAGTGGCGGGGAGCTGTTTTTT.

This chain connects TRBV14 to TRBJ2-3; 10 bases are shared with TRBD2. Germline V CDR1 and CDR2: SGHDN, FVKESK. This CDR3 has 17 residues. The V gene end was trimmed by 2 bases and the J gene end by 6 bases; junction bases not matched to a gene: 11. CDR3 amino acids: CASSQRRLAGPRDTQYF. The CDR3 DNA follows: TGTGCCAGCAGCCAACGCAGACTAGCGGGCCCCCGTGATACGCAGTATTTT.

The V call is TRBV5-6, the J call TRBJ2-5, with 7 nucleotides matching TRBD1. V gave up 2 bases and J gave up 0 bases; unmatched junction bases: 1. Germline CDR1 and CDR2: SGHDT and YYEEEE. The CDR3 runs 14 residues. CDR3 protein: CASSLGTDQETQYF. The CDR3 DNA sequence: TGTGCCAGCAGCTTAGGGACAGACCAAGAGACCCAGTACTTC.

The chain uses TRBV7-8 and TRBJ2-2; 8 bases match TRBD1. Trimming at V came to 2 bases and at J to 5 bases, leaving 13 bases not matched to a gene. Germline V gives CDR1 SGHVS, CDR2 FQNEAQ. The CDR3 contains 18 residues. Here the CDR3 DNA reads TGTGCCAGCAGCTTACAATTTACCGACAGGGGAGGAACCGGGGAGCTGTTTTTT. Its protein product is CASSLQFTDRGGTGELFF.

The V gene is TRBV13, the J gene TRBJ1-3; no clear D. Germline V gives CDR1 PRHDT, CDR2 FYEKMQ (reference sequence). The CDR3 runs 13 residues. V gave up 5 bases and J gave up 3 bases, with 8 bases separating them. The CDR3 coding sequence is TGTGCCAGCAGCCCCGTACATGGAAACACCATATATTTT. It yields the protein CASSPVHGNTIYF.

The chain combines TRBV7-2 with TRBJ1-6; D might be TRBD1 (5 bases). CDR3 length equals 15 residues. Trimming removed 2 bases at V and 5 bases at J, with 10 bases between. Germline loops: CDR1 SGHTA, CDR2 FQGNSA. The CDR3 region has the DNA TGTGCCAGCAGCTTACAGGGTCCCAATAATTCACCCCTCCACTTT. This codes for CASSLQGPNNSPLHF.

This clone came up once. CDR3 nucleotides: TGTGCCACCCAGCGGGAGGTGGGGGATACGCAGTATTTT. Amino acids: CATQREVGDTQYF. This chain links TRBV7-6 with TRBJ2-3; 9 positions match TRBD2. The CDR3 runs 13 residues. In germline, CDR1 is SGHVS, CDR2 FNYEAQ. V was pared by 10 bases and J by 6 bases, with 8 bases of the junction left unmatched.

This sequence joins TRBV6-2 or TRBV6-3 and TRBJ2-7; perhaps TRBD2 as D (6 bases). CDR3 length: 15 amino acids. The germline V gene encodes CDR1 MNHEY and CDR2 SVGEGT. Trimming cost V 4 bases and J 6 bases, with 19 bases left between them. The chain's CDR3 is CASSFSGVQKGEQYF. CDR3 coding DNA: TGTGCCAGCAGTTTTAGCGGAGTTCAAAAGGGCGAGCAGTACTTC.

The chain is built from TRBV25-1 and TRBJ2-4; a possible D gene is TRBD2 (5 bases). Germline V CDR1 and CDR2: MGHDK, SYGVNS. Trimming cost V 2 bases and J 4 bases, with 9 bases left between them. The CDR3 runs to 14 residues. This CDR3 is CASSEPGSKNIQYF. For the CDR3, the DNA is TGTGCCAGCAGTGAACCGGGGTCAAAAAACATTCAGTACTTC.

V and J are TRBV18 and TRBJ2-1, with 8 bases that match TRBD1. The CDR3 totals 14 residues. CDR1 is KGHSH and CDR2 is LQKENI in the germline V gene. Trimming removed 1 base from V and 9 bases from J; junction bases left unmatched: 5. This CDR3 reads CASSPLQGATEQFF. The CDR3 region has the DNA TGTGCCAGCTCACCACTCCAGGGGGCTACTGAGCAGTTCTTC.